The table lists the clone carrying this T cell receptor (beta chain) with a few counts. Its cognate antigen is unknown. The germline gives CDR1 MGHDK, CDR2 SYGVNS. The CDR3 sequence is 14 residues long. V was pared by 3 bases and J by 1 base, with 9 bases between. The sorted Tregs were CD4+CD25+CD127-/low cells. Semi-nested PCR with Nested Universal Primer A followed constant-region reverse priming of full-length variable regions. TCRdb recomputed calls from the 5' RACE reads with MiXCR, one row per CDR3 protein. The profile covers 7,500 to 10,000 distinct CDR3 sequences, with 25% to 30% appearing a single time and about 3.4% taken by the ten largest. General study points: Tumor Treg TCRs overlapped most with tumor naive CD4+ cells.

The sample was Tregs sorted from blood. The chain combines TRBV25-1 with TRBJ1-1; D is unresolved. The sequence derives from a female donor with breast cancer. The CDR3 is CASSDEGRNTEAFF. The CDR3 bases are TGTGCCAGCAGTGATGAGGGTCGGAACACTGAAGCTTTCTTT.